This T cell receptor beta chain was sequenced for a study of T-cell reconstitution after alpha-beta-depleted transplantation in children. This clonotype appeared many times. The germline V gene encodes CDR1 DFQATT and CDR2 SNEGSKA (reference sequence). V gave up 0 bases and J gave up 0 bases, with 8 bases separating them. CDR3 size: 14 residues. The TCRbeta library incorporated unique molecular identifiers. TCRdb re-called the PCR reads through MiXCR, storing one row per CDR3 protein. The repertoire holds 200,000 to 250,000 distinct CDR3 sequences, approximately 12% seen once, with about 2.4% in the top ten.

The specimen was PBMCs from the stem cell graft donor, collected from the stem cell graft. The sequence was obtained from a human donor who donated a stem cell graft to a child with acute lymphoblastic leukemia. The rearrangement links TRBV20-1 to TRBJ1-2; D unclear. CDR3 protein: CSARDFKSNYGYTF. The CDR3 region has the DNA TGCAGTGCTAGAGATTTCAAATCTAACTATGGCTACACCTTC.